This TCR beta chain appears in the sequencing data of a study of breast tumors, draining lymph nodes, adjacent tissues. This clonotype was detected many times. Its cognate antigen is unknown. Germline V gene sequence: CDR1 SGHRS, CDR2 YFSETQ. Trimming stripped 3 bases from V and 2 bases from J, with 12 bases between. The CDR3 is made up of 15 amino acids. TCRdb re-called the multiplex PCR reads with MiXCR, one entry per CDR3 protein. The repertoire holds about 46,000 distinct CDR3 sequences, with more than 20% as singletons. Broader study findings: Data only fit, rather than demonstrated, lymph node origin of most tumor T cells. Data fit most tumor T cells coming from lymph node, expanding in tumor.

This TCR was sampled from a female donor with breast cancer. Some clones in this sample may be carry-over from other donors' samples. Sequencing was carried out using breast tumor tissue. The chain employs TRBV5-1 and TRBJ1-5; D gene unclear. CDR3 sequence reads: CASSSDGRGNQPQHF. CDR3 DNA sequence: TGCGCCAGCAGCTCGGACGGAAGAGGCAATCAGCCCCAGCATTTT.